This is a list of T cell receptor beta chains from one sample in a study of T cells in Graves' hyperthyroidism and ophthalmopathy. One entry per CDR3 protein, called by TCRdb with MiXCR from the multiplex PCR reads. This table has around 540,000 distinct CDR3 sequences, about 43% appearing once. Sequencing used peripheral blood or thyroid tissue (not recorded which). These receptors originate from a woman aged 18-29 years with Graves' hyperthyroidism. CDR3s include the opening cysteine and the closing phenylalanine or tryptophan. A D gene is named only where the DNA matches it firmly. Clone sizes are given selectively: once, few, many, or a class where the clone is expanded.

D | size | J | V | CDR3 | DNA
NA | few | TRBJ1-1 | TRBV10-3 | CASFRASTEAFF | TGTGCCAGTTTCAGGGCTTCCACTGAAGCTTTCTTT
NA | many | TRBJ1-1 | TRBV4-1 | CASSPGNTEAFF | TGTGCCAGCAGCCCCGGGAACACTGAAGCTTTCTTT
TRBD1 | NA | TRBJ2-6 | TRBV29-1 | CSVWDRQANVLTF | TGCAGCGTTTGGGACAGACAGGCCAACGTCCTGACTTTC
NA | once | TRBJ2-7 | TRBV6-1 | CASRDKPYEQYF | TGTGCCAGCAGAGACAAGCCATACGAGCAGTACTTC
NA | NA | TRBJ1-1 | TRBV7-9 | CASSQQPNIEAFF | TGTGCCAGCAGCCAGCAACCGAATATTGAAGCTTTCTTT
NA | few | TRBJ1-4 | TRBV10-2 | CASSYGISHSEKLFF | TGTGCCAGCAGTTACGGCATTTCGCATAGTGAAAAACTGTTTTTT
TRBD2 | few | TRBJ2-7 | TRBV9 | CASSDGLAGPLEQYF | TGTGCCAGCAGCGACGGACTAGCGGGACCCCTCGAGCAGTACTTC
NA | NA | TRBJ1-1 | TRBV14 | CASSPTGGRVGWTEAFF | TGTGCCAGCAGCCCGACCGGGGGGCGGGTTGGTTGGACTGAAGCTTTCTTT
NA | NA | TRBJ1-4 | TRBV24-1 | CASDGGTANEKLFF | TGTGCCAGCGATGGGGGAACGGCTAATGAAAAACTGTTTTTT
NA | NA | TRBJ2-5 | TRBV5-1 | CASSPSPTEEETQYF | TGCGCCAGCAGCCCGAGCCCAACAGAAGAAGAGACCCAGTACTTC
NA | few | TRBJ1-5 | TRBV2 | CASSGTDNQPQHF | TGTGCCAGCAGTGGGACGGACAATCAGCCCCAGCATTTT
NA | many | TRBJ2-7 | TRBV25-1 | CASRGPGEQYF | TGTGCCAGCAGAGGGCCCGGCGAGCAGTACTTC
NA | NA | TRBJ1-4 | TRBV29-1 | CSAGGALTEKLFF | TGCAGCGCCGGGGGGGCGCTTACTGAAAAACTGTTTTTT
NA | few | TRBJ2-5 | TRBV29-1 | CSAETYREETQYF | TGCAGCGCAGAAACATACAGGGAAGAGACCCAGTACTTC
NA | many | TRBJ1-4 | TRBV2 | CASRAGEADEKLFF | TGTGCCAGCAGGGCTGGGGAGGCGGATGAAAAACTGTTTTTT
TRBD1 | few | TRBJ2-7 | TRBV7-8 | CASSEPGQGSEQYF | TGTGCCAGCAGCGAACCGGGACAGGGGTCCGAGCAGTACTTC
NA | few | TRBJ1-2 | TRBV9 | CASSQELQGSYGYTF | TGTGCCAGCAGCCAAGAACTCCAGGGGAGCTATGGCTACACCTTC
NA | many | TRBJ2-6 | TRBV19 | CASSIPGANVLTF | TGTGCCAGTAGTATCCCCGGGGCCAACGTCCTGACTTTC
NA | NA | TRBJ2-2 | TRBV2 | CASSEADGELFF | TGTGCCAGCAGTGAAGCGGACGGGGAGCTGTTTTTT
NA | many | TRBJ1-5 | TRBV10-2 | CASSGVSNQPQHF | TGCGCCAGCAGCGGGGTTAGCAATCAGCCCCAGCATTTT
NA | NA | TRBJ2-5 | TRBV2 | CASSASRDGETQYF | TGTGCCAGCAGCGCGAGCAGGGATGGGGAGACCCAGTACTTC
TRBD1 | NA | TRBJ2-7 | TRBV7-2 | CASSWGTGDVYEQYF | TGTGCCAGCAGCTGGGGGACAGGGGACGTGTACGAGCAGTACTTC
NA | NA | TRBJ1-5 | TRBV7-2 | CASSSVSGGRHQPQHF | TGTGCCAGCAGCTCAGTTTCCGGGGGTAGACATCAGCCCCAGCATTTT
NA | many | TRBJ2-7 | TRBV2 | CASKLGPTTPYF | TGTGCCAGCAAGCTAGGACCTACTACGCCCTACTTC
TRBD1 | many | TRBJ1-6 | TRBV7-2 | CASSLTGTENSPLHF | TGTGCCAGCAGCCTTACCGGGACAGAGAATTCACCCCTCCACTTT
TRBD2 | few | TRBJ2-5 | TRBV7-3 | CASSRTSEGETQYF | TGTGCCAGCAGCCGGACTAGCGAGGGAGAGACCCAGTACTTC
TRBD1 | many | TRBJ1-1 | TRBV29-1 | CSVEQGAKTEAFF | TGCAGCGTAGAACAGGGGGCAAAGACTGAAGCTTTCTTT
NA | few | TRBJ1-1 | TRBV10-3 | CASSEAKGRTEAFF | TGTGCCAGCAGTGAAGCCAAGGGCCGGACTGAAGCTTTCTTT
TRBD1 | NA | TRBJ2-5 | TRBV7-2 | CASSPDWRQGSRTQYF | TGTGCCAGCAGCCCAGATTGGCGACAGGGCAGTAGGACCCAGTACTTC
NA | NA | TRBJ2-6 | TRBV12-3/TRBV12-4 | CASSLWGEANVLTF | TGTGCCAGCAGTTTATGGGGAGAGGCCAACGTCCTGACTTTC
NA | few | TRBJ2-5 | TRBV12-3/TRBV12-4 | CASSFWGSRETQYF | TGTGCCAGCAGTTTTTGGGGGAGTCGTGAGACCCAGTACTTC
NA | few | TRBJ1-1 | TRBV7-8 | CASSPGLGEAFF | TGTGCCAGCTCGCCGGGACTGGGTGAGGCTTTCTTT
NA | many | TRBJ2-5 | TRBV24-1 | CATSDSTRQMQETQYF | TGTGCCACCAGTGATTCTACCCGACAGATGCAAGAGACCCAGTACTTC
NA | many | TRBJ1-2 | TRBV10-3 | CAIRETGFIGYTF | TGTGCCATCAGGGAAACAGGGTTTATTGGCTACACCTTC
TRBD1 | NA | TRBJ1-6 | TRBV10-3 | CAISSRGNSPLHF | TGTGCCATCAGCTCCAGGGGGAATTCACCCCTCCACTTT
NA | NA | TRBJ1-4 | TRBV7-4 | CASSLAGRGDEKLFF | TGTGCCAGCAGCTTAGCCGGAAGAGGTGATGAAAAACTGTTTTTT
TRBD2 | NA | TRBJ2-7 | TRBV2 | CASSPGLAGGPLTYEQYF | TGTGCCAGCAGTCCTGGACTAGCGGGAGGGCCGCTTACGTACGAGCAGTACTTC
NA | NA | TRBJ2-7 | TRBV20-1 | CSARPSATYEQYF | TGCAGTGCTAGACCTAGCGCAACCTACGAGCAGTACTTC
TRBD1 | NA | TRBJ1-2 | TRBV7-9 | CASSPTGGDYGYTF | TGTGCCAGCAGCCCTACAGGGGGCGACTATGGCTACACCTTC
NA | NA | TRBJ1-3 | TRBV14 | CASSQRERNTIYF | TGTGCCAGCAGCCAGAGGGAGAGAAACACCATATATTTT
NA | once | TRBJ2-7 | TRBV7-2 | CASSLTGTVYEQYF | TGTGCCAGCAGCTTAACTGGGACGGTCTACGAGCAGTACTTC
NA | NA | TRBJ2-5 | TRBV19 | CVSRAQGQETQYF | TGTGTCAGTAGAGCGCAGGGGCAAGAGACCCAGTACTTC
NA | many | TRBJ1-1 | TRBV2 | CASSSGQTYSYFF | TGTGCCAGCAGTTCGGGCCAGACATACTCCTATTTCTTT
TRBD1 | NA | TRBJ2-2 | TRBV2 | CASSGLPGQGTGELFF | TGTGCCAGCAGTGGTTTACCGGGACAGGGGACCGGGGAGCTGTTTTTT
NA | many | TRBJ1-6 | TRBV6-4 | CASSDDIGTTLHF | TGTGCCAGCAGTGATGATATCGGGACGACCCTCCACTTT
TRBD1 | many | TRBJ2-7 | TRBV6-6 | CASSYLGTGANEQYF | TGTGCCAGCAGTTACCTCGGGACAGGGGCAAACGAGCAGTACTTC
TRBD1 | few | TRBJ1-2 | TRBV14 | CASSQGQGNPYGYTF | TGTGCCAGCAGCCAAGGACAGGGAAACCCTTATGGCTACACCTTC
NA | NA | TRBJ1-1 | TRBV2 | CASSRVSTEAFF | TGTGCCAGCAGCCGGGTGAGCACTGAAGCTTTCTTT
TRBD1 | NA | TRBJ2-5 | TRBV24-1 | CATSDLGTEETQYF | TGTGCCACCAGTGATTTAGGGACAGAAGAGACCCAGTACTTC
TRBD1 | NA | TRBJ2-6 | TRBV24-1 | CATSDAGTGVGANVLTF | TGTGCCACCAGTGATGCCGGGACAGGGGTCGGGGCCAACGTCCTGACTTTC